A selection of T cell receptor beta chains follows, all from one sample in a study of OX40 agonist ivuxolimab in advanced cancers. Measured with immunoSEQ multiplex PCR; TCRdb has only the in-frame clones, and not every one. This table has more than 60,000 clones, around 87% appearing once. Sequencing was performed on CD4+ or CD8+ T cells sorted from blood, taken in a trial of the OX40 agonist ivuxolimab. Every receptor here comes from an adult with an advanced solid tumor such as melanoma, head and neck, liver or kidney cancer. The CDR3 runs from the conserved cysteine through the conserved F or W. D genes are given only for firm matches. Rows may omit the clone size; those that give it use once, few, many or a size class.

TGCAGTGCTAGCTTTAGCAGGGAGCAGTACTTC	CSASFSREQYF	-	TRBV20-1	TRBJ2-5	-
TGTGCCAGTAGTACCCGGGACAGCCTGAACACCGGGGAGCTGTTTTTT	CASSTRDSLNTGELFF	TRBD1	TRBV19	TRBJ2-2	-
TGTGCCAGTAGTACGGGACTAGCGGGAGGAACCCTAATCACAGATACGCAGTATTTT	CASSTGLAGGTLITDTQYF	TRBD2	TRBV19	TRBJ2-3	-
TGTGCCAGCAGCTTAGTTACAGGGGGGAACACCGGGGAGCTGTTTTTT	CASSLVTGGNTGELFF	TRBD1	TRBV11-3	TRBJ2-2	-
TGTGCCACGAGAGGACAGGGGGCTCCTGGCTACACCTTC	CATRGQGAPGYTF	TRBD1	TRBV10-3	TRBJ1-2	once
TGTGCCAGCAGCCCGGGGGGGGGAGTCTACGAGCAGTACTTC	CASSPGGGVYEQYF	TRBD2	TRBV5-4	TRBJ2-7	-
TGTGCCAGCTCAGCGTATAGCAATCAGCCCCAGCATTTT	CASSAYSNQPQHF	-	TRBV18	TRBJ1-5	-
TGTGCCAGCAGCTCGACGGGGGTGGGAGAGACCCAGTACTTC	CASSSTGVGETQYF	-	TRBV5-4	TRBJ2-5	-
TGTGCCAGCAGCGCACTAGCGGGACTCTACAATGAGCAGTTCTTC	CASSALAGLYNEQFF	TRBD2	TRBV2	TRBJ2-1	-
TGTGCCATCAGTGATAGCGAGGGGGCTGGAGAGACCCAGTACTTC	CAISDSEGAGETQYF	TRBD1	TRBV10-3	TRBJ2-5	-
TGTGCCAGCAGTGATCAGGGTTACAATCAGCCCCAGCATTTT	CASSDQGYNQPQHF	-	TRBV2	TRBJ1-5	few
TGTGCCAGCAGCTCCACAGGGACCGGGGAGCTGTTTTTT	CASSSTGTGELFF	-	TRBV7-3	TRBJ2-2	-
TGCGCCAGCAGCTTACGGGCGGGAGACAACATTCAGTACTTC	CASSLRAGDNIQYF	TRBD2	TRBV5-1	TRBJ2-4	-
TGTGCCAGCAGCCCCCGGACAGGGAGCAACGAGCAGTACTTC	CASSPRTGSNEQYF	TRBD1	TRBV5-1	TRBJ2-7	-
TGTGCTAGTGGTTTGGTATCTGTAGCGGGAGGGCAGTTCTTC	CASGLVSVAGGQFF	TRBD2	TRBV12-5	TRBJ2-1	-
TGTGCCAGCAGCCCATACCAGGGGGACACTAATGAAAAACTGTTTTTT	CASSPYQGDTNEKLFF	TRBD1	TRBV4-2	TRBJ1-4	-
TGTGCCAGCAGCTTACGGCCTAGCGGGAGTACCAACACCGGGGAGCTGTTTTTT	CASSLRPSGSTNTGELFF	TRBD2	TRBV7-2	TRBJ2-2	-
TGTGCCAGTAGTATCCCGGACCGGGGCGATACGCAGTATTTT	CASSIPDRGDTQYF	-	TRBV19	TRBJ2-3	-
TGTGCCAGCAGCTTAGGGCAGGTCAAAAACATTCAGTACTTC	CASSLGQVKNIQYF	-	TRBV7-2	TRBJ2-4	-
TGTGCCAGCAGTGAAGGCTCGGGGAACACTGAAGCTTTCTTT	CASSEGSGNTEAFF	-	TRBV2	TRBJ1-1	-
TGCGCCAGCAGCCAATGGGGGTCTGCAACTAATGAAAAACTGTTTTTT	CASSQWGSATNEKLFF	-	TRBV4-1	TRBJ1-4	-
TGTGCCAGCAGTTCACAGGGGCAGCCCCAGCATTTT	CASSSQGQPQHF	TRBD1	TRBV28	TRBJ1-5	-
TGCGCCAGCGGAGACAGGGGCAGGTCAGATACGCAGTATTTT	CASGDRGRSDTQYF	TRBD1	TRBV10-1	TRBJ2-3	once
TGTGCCAGCAGTTTGCCGGGACAGGGGTTGGTAGCCTACGAGCAGTACTTC	CASSLPGQGLVAYEQYF	TRBD1	TRBV28	TRBJ2-7	-
TGTGCCAGCAGTAAAGCGGCAGGGGGCTATGGCTACACCTTC	CASSKAAGGYGYTF	TRBD1	TRBV11-3	TRBJ1-2	-
TGTGCCAGCAGCCTAAGGGTAGCGACCGTCACAGATACGCAGTATTTT	CASSLRVATVTDTQYF	-	TRBV11-2	TRBJ2-3	-
TGCGCCAGCAGCTTGGCCCTAACTAGCGGGAGTAGGGAGACCCAGTACTTC	CASSLALTSGSRETQYF	TRBD2	TRBV5-1	TRBJ2-5	-